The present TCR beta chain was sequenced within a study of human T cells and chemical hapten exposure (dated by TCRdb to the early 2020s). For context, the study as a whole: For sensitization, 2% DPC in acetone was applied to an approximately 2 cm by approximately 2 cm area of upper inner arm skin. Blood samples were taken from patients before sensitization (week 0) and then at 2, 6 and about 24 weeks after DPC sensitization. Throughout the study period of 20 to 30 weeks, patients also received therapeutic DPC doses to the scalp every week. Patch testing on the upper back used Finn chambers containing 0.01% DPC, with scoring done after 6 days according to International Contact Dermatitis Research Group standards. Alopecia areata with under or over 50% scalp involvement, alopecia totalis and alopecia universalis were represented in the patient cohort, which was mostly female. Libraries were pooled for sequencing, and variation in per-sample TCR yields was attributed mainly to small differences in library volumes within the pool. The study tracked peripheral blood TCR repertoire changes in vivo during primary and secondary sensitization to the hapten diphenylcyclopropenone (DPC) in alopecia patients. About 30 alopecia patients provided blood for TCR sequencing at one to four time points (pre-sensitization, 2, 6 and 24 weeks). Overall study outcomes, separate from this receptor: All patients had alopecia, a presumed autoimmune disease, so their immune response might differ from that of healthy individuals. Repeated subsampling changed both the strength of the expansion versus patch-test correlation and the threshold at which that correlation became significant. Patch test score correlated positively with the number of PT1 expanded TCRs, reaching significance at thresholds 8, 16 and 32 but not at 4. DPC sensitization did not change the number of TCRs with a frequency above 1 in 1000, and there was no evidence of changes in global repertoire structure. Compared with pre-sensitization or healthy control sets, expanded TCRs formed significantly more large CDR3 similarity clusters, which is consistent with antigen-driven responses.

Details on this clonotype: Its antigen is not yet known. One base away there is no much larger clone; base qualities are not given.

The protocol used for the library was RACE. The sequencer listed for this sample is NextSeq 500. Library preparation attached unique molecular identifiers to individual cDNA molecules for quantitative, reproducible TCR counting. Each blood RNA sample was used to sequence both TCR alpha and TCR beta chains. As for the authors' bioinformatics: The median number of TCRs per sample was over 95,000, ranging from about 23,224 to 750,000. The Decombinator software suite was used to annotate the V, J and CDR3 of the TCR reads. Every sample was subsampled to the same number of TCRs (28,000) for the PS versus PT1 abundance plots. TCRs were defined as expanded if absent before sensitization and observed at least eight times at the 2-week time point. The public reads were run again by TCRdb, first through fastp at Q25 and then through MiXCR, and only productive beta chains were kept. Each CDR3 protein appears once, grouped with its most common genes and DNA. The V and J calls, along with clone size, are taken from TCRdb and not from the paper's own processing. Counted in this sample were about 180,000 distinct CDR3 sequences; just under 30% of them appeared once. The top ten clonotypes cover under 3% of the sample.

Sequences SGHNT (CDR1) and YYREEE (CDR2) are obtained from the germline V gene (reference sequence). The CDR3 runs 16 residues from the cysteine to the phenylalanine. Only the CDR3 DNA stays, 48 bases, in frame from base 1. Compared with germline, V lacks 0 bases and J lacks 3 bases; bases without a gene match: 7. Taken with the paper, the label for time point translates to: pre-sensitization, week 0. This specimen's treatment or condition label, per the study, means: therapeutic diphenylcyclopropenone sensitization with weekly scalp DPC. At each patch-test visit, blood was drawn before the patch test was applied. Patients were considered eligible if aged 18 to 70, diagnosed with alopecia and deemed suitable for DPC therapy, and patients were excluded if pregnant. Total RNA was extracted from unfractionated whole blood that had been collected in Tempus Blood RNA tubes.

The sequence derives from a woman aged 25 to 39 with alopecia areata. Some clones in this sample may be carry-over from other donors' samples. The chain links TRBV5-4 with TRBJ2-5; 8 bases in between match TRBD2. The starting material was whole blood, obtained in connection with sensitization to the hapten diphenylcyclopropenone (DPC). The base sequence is TGTGCCAGCAGCTTGGACGGACTAGCTGCGAAAGAGACCCAGTACTTC. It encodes CASSLDGLAAKETQYF.